This T cell receptor beta chain was observed in a study of cytomegalovirus exposure and HLA in healthy donors (TCRdb year 2017). Broadly, across the study: According to an earlier analysis of 587 of the donors, some 180 million T cells yielded roughly 110 million unique TCR beta sequences and less than 300 Gb of sequence data. Approximately 300 gigabases of sequencing data and approximately 92 million unique TCR sequences made up an early release that covered 500 to 700 HLA-typed donors. The genetic ancestry cluster associated with self-reported Caucasian donors included 70% to 85% of the 300 to 400 genotyped donors. The study aimed to test whether signatures of past pathogen exposure could be identified by cataloging public T cell receptors. The study profiled the T cell repertoires of some 610 subjects by immunosequencing and related them to cytomegalovirus serostatus. Along with the roughly 670-subject first cohort, a separate validation cohort of over a hundred different subjects was used. To predict cytomegalovirus infection status, the study combined high-throughput TCR immunosequencing, statistical association of individual TCRs with disease status, and machine learning. To study patterns of TCR occurrence, a later analysis re-analyzed previously published TCR beta repertoires from around 700 donors and added high-resolution HLA genotyping. The later analysis used no new phenotypic data to find candidate immune exposures, relying instead on TCR beta sequences and their occurrence across donors. To decide whether each TCR beta V gene segment behaved as functional or pseudogenic, an earlier analysis of several hundred of the donors relied on high-throughput TCR beta sequencing. Donor age, sex, ethnicity and CMV serostatus were compiled alongside the repertoire data. Genome-wide SNP genotypes for about 65% of the 666 donors were used in a later genetic analysis, which treated that subset as a discovery cohort. Every repertoire in the discovery cohort had been generated on one and the same sequencing platform. HLA typing included class I and class II loci at four-digit resolution. The number of typed donors differed by locus: about 629-640 for A, B, C, DRB1 and DQB1; 522 for DQA1; 606 for DPA1; and some 470 for DPB1. Several DR-DQ haplotypes were handled as single units for association and clustering, since linkage in the cohort was strong. On average, roughly 250,000 unique TCR beta nucleotide sequences were sequenced per donor among several hundred genotyped donors of the cohort, with roughly 18% of those sequences being non-productive.

As regards this clone: This clone's antigen is unknown. No quality values exist for individual bases; no much larger clone is one base distant.

V is shortened by 0 bases, J by 5 bases, and the region joining them spans 16 bases. From cysteine to phenylalanine, the CDR3 is 16 amino acids long. Left in the record is the CDR3 DNA by itself, 48 bases read in frame from the first base. Based on the germline V gene, the CDR1 and CDR2 sequences are MNHEY and SVGAGI. Broader findings and caveats from the paper: An association between a missense DCLRE1C variant and V-gene and J-gene trimming of TCR beta chains was found in a later genetic analysis and replicated in an independent cohort. The classifier was reported to diagnose cytomegalovirus status with high specificity and sensitivity in both the original cohort and the validation cohort. While some public TCRs were present in many individuals, most TCR sequences turned up only very rarely across donors. According to a later genetic analysis, donors in an Asian-associated ancestry cluster had fewer N-insertions in productive TCRs than the approximately 670-donor mean. The authors suggested that the approach could potentially be extended to other disease states and immunological phenotypes. For the cohort, immune exposure information was limited to CMV serostatus. A few of the identified cytomegalovirus-associated TCR beta chains were confirmed in vitro to be specific for cytomegalovirus antigens. A later analysis reported that several top co-occurrence clusters appeared linked to parvovirus B19, influenza, CMV and Epstein-Barr virus. Roughly uniform sequencing depth across donors was assumed in presence/absence analyses, although this assumption may not hold. According to a later analysis, most CMV-associated TCR beta chains appeared to be HLA-restricted, and the HLA associations seemed to be driven largely by CMV exposure. Some IMGT-functional V segments, including TRBV6-2 and TRBV6-3, could not be told apart with the 87-base-pair reads, so those segments were excluded. Correlated functional status among segregating V segments might reflect linkage disequilibrium, but an unknown experimental factor could not be ruled out. In a later analysis, more than 15,000 TCR beta sequences were associated with specific HLA alleles at a false discovery rate of 0.05. In an earlier analysis of approximately 600 of the donors, most TCR beta V segments were observed in productive rearrangements about 87% or about 30% of the time, broadly matching IMGT annotations. The earlier analysis of nearly 600 of the donors excluded roughly 16 rarely observed V segments, including chromosome 9 orphons, because counts were too low. In a later analysis, the rate of TCR association differed among HLA loci, with DRB1 alleles having the most associated TCRs and HLA-C alleles having the fewest. The study gave a list of more than 150 TCR beta chains associated with cytomegalovirus. HLA typing was unavailable for some donors at each locus, so association tests used only the typed subset. A cluster of highly shared sequence variants was judged likely to represent a technical artifact of the sequencing pipeline. Strong co-occurrence of HLA alleles, especially DR and DQ, made assigning TCR associations to individual alleles difficult. This cohort had only TCR beta chains sequenced, and the lack of alpha or paired-chain data limited which features could be detected. A further reported finding was that TCR beta sequences accurately predicted the HLA-A and HLA-B alleles for most subjects in the first cohort. In a later analysis, HLA-associated TCR beta chains showed more clonal expansion and lower generation probabilities than non-associated chains that were equally common.

The library was built by means of the immunoSEQ multiplex PCR assay. A mixture of 60 forward primers for TCR Vbeta segments and 13 reverse primers for TCR Jbeta segments was used in the multiplex PCR. The CDR3 region of rearranged TCR beta genes was amplified from genomic DNA by a multiplex PCR assay. Amplified TCR beta libraries were sequenced as 87-base-pair reads on the Illumina HiSeq System. In the paper's pipeline: Across the 600 to 700 repertoires, a later analysis counted some 81 million unique TCR beta chains, 8.5 million to 12 million of which were shared by at least two donors. Raw reads were error-corrected and collapsed into unique sequences with a nearest-neighbor algorithm that merged closely related sequences to remove PCR and sequencing errors. CDR3 sequences were aligned to IMGT reference sequences to assign V, D and J gene segments. For a sequence to be retained, a match of at least six nucleotides to both a V gene segment and a J gene segment was required. A rearrangement was called productive if the CDR3 had no stop codons and remained in frame with V and J, and every other rearrangement was called non-productive. Following IMGT convention, CDR3 was defined as the stretch from the second conserved V-encoded cysteine to the conserved J-encoded phenylalanine. Sequences without an unambiguous match to a single V gene segment were excluded from the earlier analysis of over 500 of the donors. In an earlier analysis of a few hundred of the donors, V segments were called functional above 56.7% productive rearrangements and were called segregating when the between-donor standard deviation exceeded 5%. A statistical classification framework was built to diagnose cytomegalovirus status from the catalog of TCR beta chain sequences. In a later analysis, TCR nucleotide sequences were compared against IMGT/GENE-DB human TR gene sequences so that V and J genes could be assigned. Using the TCRdist pipeline, a later analysis assigned CDR3 sequences along with most-parsimonious VDJ recombination scenarios. In a later analysis, each TCR beta chain was defined by its CDR3 amino acid sequence together with its V-gene family, and reads without a unique V-gene family were excluded. A later analysis removed over 500 highly shared, low-generation-probability nucleotide sequences to deal with suspected cross-contamination and a sequencing artifact. In a later analysis, a clonal expansion index was calculated for each public chain from normalized within-repertoire ranks of inferred template counts. A later analysis computed generation probabilities with a VDJ recombination model fitted to out-of-frame rearrangements, and checked the results against IGoR. A later analysis scored TCR-TCR, TCR-HLA and TCR-CMV co-occurrence with hypergeometric tests, applying a repertoire-size bias correction to TCR pairs. To estimate false discovery rates, a later analysis permuted the HLA or CMV assignments 20 times. In a later analysis, co-occurring TCRs were grouped using DBSCAN, and TCRdist sequence similarity was added for clustering within HLA-allele-positive subsets. Co-occurrence clustering excluded repertoires with fewer than 30,000 or more than 120,000 public chains, plus five with anomalous nucleotide sharing. Imported from immuneACCESS, the table was reduced by TCRdb to in-frame sequences with V and J called. These copies leave out some clones; in studies compared against another copy, an unresolved V gene accounts for under half, and the cause of the remainder is not known. Clonal size and the V and J genes are those of that table, whereas D and trimming came from the DNA. The sample contains roughly 54,000 clones, about 73% of them found a single time. Clones ranked in the top ten supply 15% to 20% of the sample.

In total, roughly 670 healthy bone marrow donors made up the cohort. Cohort members were all nominally healthy when sampled, although unrecorded immune exposures were likely present. The donor was CMV seropositive and belonged to the group of 250 to 350 seropositive cohort members. Each donor provided a peripheral blood sample, and peripheral blood mononuclear cells were used for TCR beta sequencing. Genomic DNA extraction from the blood cell samples was performed with the Qiagen DNeasy Blood Extraction Kit. The sequence joins TRBV6-5 to TRBJ1-2; a tentative D match to TRBD1 spans 5 bases. The sequenced sample consisted of PBMCs. The TCR was taken from a woman aged 55 to 70 in good health and CMV-seropositive. The bases are TGTGCCAGCAGTTACTCGAGGTCAGGGACTTTTTATGGCTACACCTTC. Translated, this is CASSYSRSGTFYGYTF.